These 15 T cell receptor beta chains were all obtained from the same sample, sequenced in a study of T-cell reconstitution after alpha-beta-depleted transplantation in children. Unique molecular identifiers featured in how the TCRbeta library was prepared. Each CDR3 protein is one row after TCRdb ran MiXCR on the PCR reads. Of about 980,000 distinct CDR3 sequences listed, 25% to 30% are singletons. Source: PBMCs, mostly from graft donor cells, taken 360 days after TCRalphabeta/CD19-depleted stem cell transplant. Receptors were obtained from a boy under three years old who had a stem cell transplant for SCID, so the T cells may come from the graft donor.

This clonotype was observed a handful of times. The chain employs TRBV10-3 and TRBJ2-3, with 13 bases identical to TRBD2. This CDR3 has 16 residues. Looked up from germline, CDR1 is ENHRY and CDR2 is SYGVKD. The J segment lost 3 bases and the V segment lost 2 bases, leaving 2 bases of the junction unmatched. The CDR3 is CAISERTSGGTDTQYF. The CDR3 coding sequence is TGTGCCATCAGTGAGAGGACTAGCGGGGGAACAGATACGCAGTATTTT.

This clonotype has a handful of counts. This chain joins TRBV5-1 and TRBJ2-7; 14 bases agree with TRBD2. Trimming took 4 bases from V and 2 from J; bases not matched to a gene: 5. The V gene's germline CDR1 is SGHRS and CDR2 YFSETQ. The CDR3 runs to 16 residues. CDR3 protein: CASSPPGLAGAYEQYF. DNA of the CDR3: TGCGCCAGCAGCCCGCCGGGACTAGCGGGGGCCTACGAGCAGTACTTC.

The chain combines TRBV12-3 or TRBV12-4 with TRBJ2-4, with 7 bases lining up with TRBD1. The CDR3 totals 18 residues. J lost 2 bases, V lost 0 bases, and 10 bases had no gene match. DNA for the CDR3: TGTGCCAGCAGTTTAGCCCAACAGGGGATAGGGACCAAAAACATTCAGTACTTC. Translating gives CASSLAQQGIGTKNIQYF.

This clonotype came up a few times. The chain employs TRBV19 and TRBJ2-5; D is uncertain. CDR3 length: 14 residues. V was pared by 3 bases and J by 0 bases, with 8 bases between. Germline V gene sequence: CDR1 LNHDA, CDR2 SQIVND (reference sequence). CDR3 DNA: TGTGCCAGTAGTATTGGCCGGTACCAAGAGACCCAGTACTTC. As protein: CASSIGRYQETQYF.

The chain employs TRBV5-6 and TRBJ2-1; possible D gene TRBD2, 6 bases. Looked up from germline, CDR1 is SGHDT and CDR2 is YYEEEE. The CDR3 is 18 amino acids. The V gene lost 4 bases and the J gene lost 7 bases, with 27 bases spanning the gap. CDR3 bases: TGTGCCAGCAGCGGGGGGTGGCAGCCCGACTCGGGATCGAATGAGCAGTTCTTC. Translation: CASSGGWQPDSGSNEQFF.

This clonotype was detected only a few times. The rearrangement links TRBV2 to TRBJ2-4; 10 nucleotides match TRBD1. V dropped 5 bases and J dropped 1; count of bases not matched to a gene: 14. The CDR3 loop spans 19 amino acids. CDR1 and CDR2 (germline): SNHLY, FYNNEI. The CDR3 sequence: CASSSTGTGVLLAKNIQYF. The DNA of the CDR3 is TGTGCCAGCAGTTCAACCGGGACAGGGGTGCTCTTGGCCAAAAACATTCAGTACTTC.

This clonotype has more than one count but fewer than ten. The rearrangement links TRBV7-9 to TRBJ1-6, with 7 bases fitting TRBD1. Per germline, CDR1 SEHNR and CDR2 FQNEAQ (reference sequence). The V and J ends lost 4 bases and 4 bases, in that order; junction bases with no gene match: 4. The length of the CDR3 is 15 residues. The CDR3 reads CASSSGQVYNSPLHF. CDR3 sequence (DNA): TGTGCCAGCAGCTCCGGACAGGTGTATAATTCACCCCTCCACTTT.

The chain joins TRBV5-1 to TRBJ2-2, with D maybe TRBD1 (6 bases). Germline V lookup: CDR1 SGHRS, CDR2 YFSETQ. V was trimmed by 4 bases and J by 2 bases, leaving 15 bases between them. This CDR3 comprises 16 residues. The CDR3 spells CASSEKYRENTGELFF. The CDR3 region has the DNA TGCGCCAGCAGCGAAAAGTACAGGGAAAACACCGGGGAGCTGTTTTTT.

This clonotype was seen only a few times. The chain uses TRBV5-6 and TRBJ2-1; no clear D. Germline values: CDR1 SGHDT, CDR2 YYEEEE. V was trimmed by 5 bases and J by 0 bases, leaving 15 bases between them. This CDR3 has 16 residues. CDR3 nucleotides: TGTGCCAGCAGGGAAATGGGCGTTCTCTCCTACAATGAGCAGTTCTTC. This encodes CASREMGVLSYNEQFF.

This clonotype was observed a handful of times. The chain couples TRBV12-3 or TRBV12-4 to TRBJ1-6; 8 bases match TRBD1. The length of the CDR3 is 15 residues. V lost 7 bases, J lost 7 bases, and 9 bases stayed unmatched. CDR3 sequence (DNA): TGTGCCAGCACCACCCACCGGACAGGGAATTCACCCCTCCACTTT. Translating it yields CASTTHRTGNSPLHF.

The chain has TRBV11-2 and TRBJ2-1, with 9 nucleotides matching TRBD2. Trimming cost V 5 bases and J 0 bases; bases outside gene matches: 14. CDR1 and CDR2 from the germline V gene are SGHAT and FQNNGV. The CDR3 covers 19 residues. The CDR3 DNA reads as TGTGCCAGCAGCCCCCCGTGGGCGGGGGGGCTGAGCTCCTACAATGAGCAGTTCTTC. Residues: CASSPPWAGGLSSYNEQFF.

The V gene is TRBV4-1, the J gene TRBJ1-1, with D perhaps TRBD1 (5 bases). The CDR3 spans 15 residues. With 2 bases removed from V and 3 bases from J, the gap between germline ends came to 13 bases. Germline CDR1 is MGHRA and CDR2 is YSYEKL. The CDR3 is CASSQRGGRDTEAFF. The DNA of the CDR3 is TGCGCCAGCAGCCAAAGGGGCGGCAGGGACACTGAAGCTTTCTTT.

This clonotype was detected a few times. The rearrangement uses TRBV10-3 and TRBJ2-3; the D is unclear. This CDR3 region has 12 residues. Germline V gene sequence: CDR1 ENHRY, CDR2 SYGVKD. V was pared by 3 bases and J by 1 base, with 2 bases between. CDR3 sequence (DNA): TGTGCCATCAGTGACCGCACAGATACGCAGTATTTT. Translation gives CAISDRTDTQYF.

This sequence joins TRBV20-1 and TRBJ1-5; D is possibly TRBD1 (5 bases). This CDR3 has 14 residues. CDR1 and CDR2 from the germline V gene are DFQATT and SNEGSKA (reference sequence). Trimming took 0 bases from V and 4 from J, leaving 10 bases between them. DNA of the CDR3: TGCAGTGCTAGAGAAGGACAACGGAATCAGCCCCAGCATTTT. Its translation is CSAREGQRNQPQHF.

This clonotype was recorded a few times. The chain employs TRBV5-1 and TRBJ1-2, with unresolved D. V lost 0 bases, J lost 0 bases, and 9 bases lay in between. The CDR3 totals 15 residues. CDR1 and CDR2 from the germline V gene are SGHRS and YFSETQ. The CDR3 nucleotides are TGCGCCAGCAGCTTGGGCAGACTTGCTAACTATGGCTACACCTTC. Translated: CASSLGRLANYGYTF. Combining the CDR3 with reference TRBV5-1 and TRBJ1-2 gives the whole variable domain KAGVTQTPRYLIKTRGQQVTLSCSPISGHRSVSWYQQTPGQGLQFLFEYFSETQRNKGNFPGRFSGRQFSNSRSEMNVSTLELGDSALYLCASSLGRLANYGYTFGSGTRLTVV.